This note documents a single T cell receptor (beta chain) sequence. This sample was included in a study of control samples from healthy donors and cancer patients. Trimming removed 4 bases at V and 3 bases at J, with 15 bases between. CDR3 size: 15 residues. The germline V gene has CDR1 SGHTA and CDR2 FQGNSA. Profiled with immunoSEQ multiplex PCR; TCRdb holds only in-frame clones, not every one. The table includes some 140,000 clones, more than 90% detected once. This sequence joins TRBV7-2 and TRBJ2-5, with a possible D match to TRBD1 (7 bases). The sequenced sample consisted of blood. The receptor comes from a man aged 25 to 40 in good health. CDR3 nucleotide sequence: TGTGCCAGCAGCTACCTCAGGGGGGTTGAAGAGACCCAGTACTTC. As protein: CASSYLRGVEETQYF.